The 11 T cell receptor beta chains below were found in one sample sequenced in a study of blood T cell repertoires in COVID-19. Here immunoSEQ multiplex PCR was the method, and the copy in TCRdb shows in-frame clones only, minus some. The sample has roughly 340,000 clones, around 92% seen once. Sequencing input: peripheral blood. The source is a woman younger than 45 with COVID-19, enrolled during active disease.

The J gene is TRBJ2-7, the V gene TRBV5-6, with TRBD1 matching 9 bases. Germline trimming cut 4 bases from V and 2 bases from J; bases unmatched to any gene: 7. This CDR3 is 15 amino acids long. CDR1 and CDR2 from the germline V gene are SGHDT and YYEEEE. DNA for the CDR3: TGTGCCAGCAGCGTCACCGGGACAGGGACCTACGAGCAGTACTTC. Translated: CASSVTGTGTYEQYF.

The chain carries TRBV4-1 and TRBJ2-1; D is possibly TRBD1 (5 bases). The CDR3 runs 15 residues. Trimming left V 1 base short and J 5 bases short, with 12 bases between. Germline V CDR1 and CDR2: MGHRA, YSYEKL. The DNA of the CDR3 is TGCGCCAGCAGCCAAGTCTGGGGCGGTAACAATGAGCAGTTCTTC. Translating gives CASSQVWGGNNEQFF.

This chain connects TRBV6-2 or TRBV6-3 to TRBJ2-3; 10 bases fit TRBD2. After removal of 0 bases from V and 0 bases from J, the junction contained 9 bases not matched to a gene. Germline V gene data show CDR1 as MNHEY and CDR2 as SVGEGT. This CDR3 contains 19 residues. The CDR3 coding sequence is TGTGCCAGCAGTTACTCGGTCCGTACAGCGGGAGGGAGCACAGATACGCAGTATTTT. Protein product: CASSYSVRTAGGSTDTQYF.

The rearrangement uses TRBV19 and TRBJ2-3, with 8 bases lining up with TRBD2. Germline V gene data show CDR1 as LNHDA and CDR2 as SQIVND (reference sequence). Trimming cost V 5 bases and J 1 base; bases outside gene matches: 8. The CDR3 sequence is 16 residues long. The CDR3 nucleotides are TGTGCCAGTAGTCTCGACCCGGGACTAGGCACAGATACGCAGTATTTT. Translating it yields CASSLDPGLGTDTQYF.

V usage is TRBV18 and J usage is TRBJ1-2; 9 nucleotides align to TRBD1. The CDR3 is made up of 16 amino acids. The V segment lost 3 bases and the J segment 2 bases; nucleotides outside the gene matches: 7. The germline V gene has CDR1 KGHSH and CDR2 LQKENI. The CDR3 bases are TGTGCCAGCTCACCCAACACAGGGGGCTCCAACTATGGCTACACCTTC. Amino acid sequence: CASSPNTGGSNYGYTF.

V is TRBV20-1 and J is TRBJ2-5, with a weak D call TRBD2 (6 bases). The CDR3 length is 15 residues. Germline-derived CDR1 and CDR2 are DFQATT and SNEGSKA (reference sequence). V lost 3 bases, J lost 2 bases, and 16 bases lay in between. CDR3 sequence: CSASSVRGGQETQYF. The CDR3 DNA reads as TGCAGTGCTAGTTCGGTAAGGGGAGGACAAGAGACCCAGTACTTC.

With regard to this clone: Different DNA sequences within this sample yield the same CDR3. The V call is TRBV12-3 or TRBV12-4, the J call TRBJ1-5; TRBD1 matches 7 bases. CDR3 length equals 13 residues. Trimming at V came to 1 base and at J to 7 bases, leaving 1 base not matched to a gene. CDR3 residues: CASSLGQGQPQHF. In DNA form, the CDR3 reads TGTGCCAGCAGTTTAGGACAGGGACAGCCCCAGCATTTT.

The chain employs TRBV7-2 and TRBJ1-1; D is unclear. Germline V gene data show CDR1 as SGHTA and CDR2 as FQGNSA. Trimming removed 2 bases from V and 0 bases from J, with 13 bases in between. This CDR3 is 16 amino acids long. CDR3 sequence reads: CASSLSRVALNTEAFF. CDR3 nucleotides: TGTGCCAGCAGCTTATCGCGGGTAGCGCTGAACACTGAAGCTTTCTTT.

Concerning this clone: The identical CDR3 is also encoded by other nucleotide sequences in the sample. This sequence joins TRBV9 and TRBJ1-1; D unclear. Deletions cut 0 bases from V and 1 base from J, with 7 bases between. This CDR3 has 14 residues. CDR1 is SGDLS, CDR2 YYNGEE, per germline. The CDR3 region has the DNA TGTGCCAGCAGCGTAGCGACTGGGAACACTGAAGCTTTCTTT. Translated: CASSVATGNTEAFF.

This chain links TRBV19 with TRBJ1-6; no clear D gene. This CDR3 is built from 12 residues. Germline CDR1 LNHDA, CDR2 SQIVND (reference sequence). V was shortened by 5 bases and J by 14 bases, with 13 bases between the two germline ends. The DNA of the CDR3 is TGTGCCAGTAGTCTTTCGGAGTCGGCCCTCCACTTT. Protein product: CASSLSESALHF.

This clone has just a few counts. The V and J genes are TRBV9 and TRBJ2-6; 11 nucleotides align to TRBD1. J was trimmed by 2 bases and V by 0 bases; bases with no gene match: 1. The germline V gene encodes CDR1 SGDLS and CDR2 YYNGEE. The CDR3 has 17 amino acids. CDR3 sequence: CASSVGTGGAGANVLTF. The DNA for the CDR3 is TGTGCCAGCAGCGTAGGGACAGGGGGCGCTGGGGCCAACGTCCTGACTTTC.